The present TCR beta chain was sequenced within a study of vaccination and CD4 T cells after COVID-19 (dated by TCRdb to between 2021 and 2022). At the level of the whole study: The convalescent cohort included six males and four females, with two Hispanic individuals, seven Caucasians, two Asians and one multiracial person. Each participant got two doses of either the Pfizer-BioNTech BNT162b2 vaccine (n=8) or the Moderna mRNA-1273 vaccine (n=2). Post-COVID blood samples from convalescent patients were collected a median of approximately 93 days after diagnosis, with a range of 35 to 161 days. Post-vaccine blood samples were collected a median of 72 days after the second vaccine dose, ranging from about 12 to 250 days. The cultures were stimulated with overlapping spike peptide pools from SARS-CoV-2 and from the common cold coronaviruses HCoV-NL63, HCoV-OC43 and HCoV-229E. As controls, cultures received a CEFX viral epitope pool (the positive control), an HIV-1 Nef peptide pool (the negative control), or no peptide at all. The spike-specific CD4+ TCR repertoire was compared before and after mRNA vaccination in ten to eleven COVID-19 convalescent patients and several infection-naive healthy vaccine recipients. In an earlier paper using these donors, memory CD4+ T cell crossreactivity between SARS-CoV-2 and common cold coronavirus spike proteins was assessed at the TCR clonotype level.

The germline V gene specifies SNHLY as CDR1 and FYNNEI as CDR2. CDR3 length: 15 amino acids, cysteine to phenylalanine. The kept DNA is CDR3 alone, 45 bases in frame from the first base. Here V drops 3 bases and J drops 3 bases, and the junction holds 5 bases not matched to any gene. The meaning of the sample's treatment or condition label: approximately 10-day PBMC culture with coronavirus spike peptide pools or control peptides (ViraFEST assay). CD4+ T cells from unexposed donors were collected before the COVID-19 pandemic (2011-2018). To expand antigen-specific T cells with peptide pools and then pick out the expanded clonotypes through TCR sequencing, the study relied on the ViraFEST assay. Each well held roughly 2 million PBMCs cultured in IMDM containing approximately 5% human AB serum and approximately 9.1 IU/ml IL-2, with roughly 10 ug/ml peptide pools added. On days 3 and 7, half of the culture medium was replaced with fresh IL-2-containing medium. After around 11 days of culture, CD4+ T cells were isolated by negative selection with the EasySep CD4+ T cell isolation kit. As cell numbers permitted, CD4+ T cells from unexposed donors were tested for reactivity to SARS-CoV-2 S and N and to four common cold coronavirus spike pools. PBMCs were separated from whole blood using Ficoll-Paque Plus gradient centrifugation and then either used fresh or cryopreserved at -140C. In general, triplicate wells were set up for every culture condition. The leukapheresis product for the unexposed donors was obtained through commercial purchase.

General findings and caveats noted by the study authors: In convalescent patients, nearly all vaccine-specific clones (304 of 307) were found to be mono-reactive for SARS-CoV-2 spike rather than cross-reactive with common cold coronaviruses. In convalescent patients, a median around 83% of post-vaccine SARS-CoV-2-reactive clones were detected only after vaccination, and vaccine-specific priming was suggested by this finding. The median count of SARS-CoV-2-reactive clonotypes went up from 20 to 25 after infection to more than 30 after vaccination, although the change was not significant. The study included relatively few convalescent patients and did not analyze early timepoints after natural infection.

Library preparation was by PCR. TCR sequencing of DNA from cultured CD4+ T cells used the Oncomine TCR Beta short-read assay at the Johns Hopkins FTIC core. The QIAamp micro DNA kit was used to extract genomic DNA from the cultured CD4+ T cells. The Oncomine TCR Beta libraries from cultured CD4+ T cells were pooled using unique dual indexes and then sequenced on an Illumina iSeq 100. Concerning the study's data processing: Non-productive sequences were removed, and CDR3s that did not start with C, did not end with F or W, or were shorter than 7 amino acids were discarded. Antigen-specific clonotypes were identified using the MANAFEST web application through comparison of peptide-stimulated wells with reference and other culture wells. An FDR below 0.05, an odds ratio above 5, and a productive frequency above 0.1% in at least two of three replicate wells were required for clones to be considered positive. A clonotype counted as cross-reactive if it showed significant expansion both in the SARS-CoV-2 spike wells and in at least one common cold coronavirus spike condition. Levenshtein distances (stringdist) and unrooted phylogenetic trees (ape) in R version 3.6.1 were used to assess CDR3 homology. The public reads were reprocessed in TCRdb via fastp at Q25 and MiXCR, keeping in-frame beta chains. Entries are consolidated by CDR3 protein sequence, retaining the most common genes and DNA. These V and J calls originate from TCRdb's pipeline instead of the authors' own analysis. The sample table contains some 6,900 distinct CDR3 sequences; only one count was recorded for around half of them. The ten largest clones represent roughly 31% of the sample.

Regarding this clonotype: This receptor's antigen is unknown. It has no much larger one-base neighbor in the sample; base qualities were not kept.

The sample consisted of CD4+ T cells from blood, cultured in vitro. The TCR was taken from a human donor in good health. The chain employs TRBV2 and TRBJ2-3; 8 nucleotides in the junction match TRBD1. Here is the DNA: TGTGCCAGCAGTGACACAGGGGGTTGGACAGATACGCAGTATTTT. The encoded protein is CASSDTGGWTDTQYF.